A selection of T cell receptor beta chains follows, all from one sample in a study of blood T cell repertoires in COVID-19. Data came from immunoSEQ multiplex PCR; TCRdb stores just in-frame clones and leaves some out. The data contain about 160,000 clones, more than 75% of them singletons. Sequences were obtained from PBMCs or T cells enriched from blood (not recorded which). The receptors originated from a man aged 35 to 55 who had recovered from COVID-19. Each CDR3 is given with its conserved first and last residue. The D gene is left open where the match is weak. Size values are once, few and many counts, or a class for expanded clones, and some rows have none.

TRBJ1-1,TRBV7-9,.,.,TGTGCCAGCAGCCAACAGGGTGGGTCCCCCACTGAAGCTTTCTTT,CASSQQGGSPTEAFF
TRBJ1-4,TRBV3-1/TRBV3-2,.,.,TGTGCCAGCAGCCAAGCTGGGGGGGATGAAAAACTGTTTTTT,CASSQAGGDEKLFF
TRBJ2-7,TRBV9,.,.,TGTGCCAGCAGCCTCCCCCCGGACAGCCTCTCCTACGAGCAGTACTTC,CASSLPPDSLSYEQYF
TRBJ1-4,TRBV20-1,.,.,TGCGGGGGCCTCTCGGGGGAAAAACTGTTTTTT,CGGLSGEKLFF
TRBJ2-3,TRBV2,.,TRBD1,TGTGCCGGTGGGACAGGCGGGTTCCGCCGCTTGGCAGATACGCAGTATTTT,CAGGTGGFRRLADTQYF
TRBJ1-1,TRBV18,few,.,TGTGCCAGCTCACCCGAGTATGGGGGGAAAGCTTTCTTT,CASSPEYGGKAFF
TRBJ1-2,TRBV6-4,.,TRBD1,TGTGCCAGCAGCTTCAACAGGGGAGAGGGCTACACCTTC,CASSFNRGEGYTF
TRBJ1-1,TRBV30,.,.,TGTGCCTGGAGTGTAGGGGCCTCTGAAGCTTTCTTT,CAWSVGASEAFF
TRBJ1-5,TRBV6-4,.,TRBD1,TGTGCCAGCGAAGGCGGACAGGTCAATCAGCCCCAGCATTTT,CASEGGQVNQPQHF
TRBJ2-5,TRBV9,few,TRBD2,TGTGCCAGCAGCGTAGAGGGAGGGTATTGGGAGACCCAGTACTTC,CASSVEGGYWETQYF
TRBJ1-2,TRBV29-1,.,TRBD1,TGCAGCTCCCGGGACAGGGGGAACTATGGCTACACCTTC,CSSRDRGNYGYTF
TRBJ2-3,TRBV19,.,TRBD1,TGTGCCAGTAGTATAAGGACCCGGGACAGGCGAGCGGCAGATACGCAGTATTTT,CASSIRTRDRRAADTQYF
TRBJ1-1,TRBV2,.,TRBD1,TGTGCCAGCCGGAAGTGGGACGCCCGGGACAGGGGGCGTAACACTGAAGCTTTCTTT,CASRKWDARDRGRNTEAFF
TRBJ2-5,TRBV2,.,TRBD1,TGTGCCACACAAAAGGACAGGGGAGGCGAGACCCAGTACTTC,CATQKDRGGETQYF
TRBJ1-3,TRBV9,.,TRBD1,TGTGCCAGCAGCACGGACAGGGTAGGAAACACCATATATTTT,CASSTDRVGNTIYF
TRBJ1-2,TRBV15,.,.,TGTGCCACCAGCAGAGGGGGCTCGGACTATGGCTACACCTTC,CATSRGGSDYGYTF
TRBJ1-6,TRBV7-9,.,TRBD1,TGTGCCAGCAGCTTAGTGGGACAGAATTCACCCCTCCACTTT,CASSLVGQNSPLHF
TRBJ1-3,TRBV18,once,TRBD1,TGTGCCAGCTCCCGCGGACAGGGCTTTGGAAACACCATATATTTT,CASSRGQGFGNTIYF
TRBJ1-2,TRBV15,.,.,TGTGCCACCCAGCAATCCGACAGTTTCTATGGCTACACCTTC,CATQQSDSFYGYTF
TRBJ2-7,TRBV29-1,.,TRBD1,TGCAGCGTTGATCTAGGGGACAGGGTGCCGAGCGAGCAGTACTTC,CSVDLGDRVPSEQYF
TRBJ1-2,TRBV9,.,TRBD1,TGTGCCAGCAGCTCCCGGACAGGGGGGACTTATGGCTACACCTTC,CASSSRTGGTYGYTF
TRBJ1-6,TRBV12-5,.,TRBD1,TGTGCTAGTGGTTCGGGACAGACTCCTTATTCACCCCTCCACTTT,CASGSGQTPYSPLHF
TRBJ1-2,TRBV3-1/TRBV3-2,.,TRBD1,TGTGCCAGCAGCCAAGAATGGACAGGGGCAGGAGGCTACACCTTC,CASSQEWTGAGGYTF
TRBJ1-2,TRBV5-4,.,TRBD1,TGTGCCGCCACGGGACAGGGGGTTCATGGCTACACCTTC,CAATGQGVHGYTF
TRBJ1-6,TRBV2,.,TRBD1,TGTGCCAGCAGCCTACGACAGGGGGATAATTCACCCCTCCACTTT,CASSLRQGDNSPLHF
TRBJ2-7,TRBV9,.,TRBD2,TGTGCCAGCAGCCCATCTAGCGGGGGGCAGTACTTC,CASSPSSGGQYF
TRBJ1-2,TRBV6-5,.,.,TGTGCCAGCAGTTATTTTGCAGGGGAGGGCTACACCTTC,CASSYFAGEGYTF
TRBJ1-2,TRBV5-1,.,TRBD1,TGCGCCAGCAGCCCCTACAGGGGTGCACCGGGGGCTTATGGCTACACCTTC,CASSPYRGAPGAYGYTF
TRBJ2-5,TRBV13,.,.,TGTGCCAGCAGCTCGTGGACATCTGGGACCCAGTACTTC,CASSSWTSGTQYF
TRBJ2-7,TRBV7-9,.,TRBD1,TGTGCCAGCAGCTTAGCTTTCGGACAGGGAGCCGAGCAGTACTTC,CASSLAFGQGAEQYF
TRBJ2-2,TRBV5-4,.,TRBD2,TGTGCCAGCAGCCCGGGGGGTGGCGGGGAGCTGTTTTTT,CASSPGGGGELFF
TRBJ2-1,TRBV29-1,.,.,TGCAGCGTCGAGGACTTTCCGGGTGAGCAGTTCTTC,CSVEDFPGEQFF
TRBJ1-5,TRBV30,.,.,TGTGCCTGGAACGACTATCCCAATCAGCCCCAGCATTTT,CAWNDYPNQPQHF
TRBJ1-4,TRBV27,few,TRBD1,TGTGCCAGCAGTCCACGACAGGGGCCCACAACTAATGAAAAACTGTTTTTT,CASSPRQGPTTNEKLFF
TRBJ1-3,TRBV6-4,.,.,TGTGCCAGCAGTAAAGACAGTCGATTATCTGGAAACACCATATATTTT,CASSKDSRLSGNTIYF
TRBJ1-5,TRBV18,.,TRBD1,TGTGCCAGCTCGGTAGACAGGGGTCGTCAGCCCCAGCATTTT,CASSVDRGRQPQHF
TRBJ2-7,TRBV7-8,.,.,TGTGCCAGCAGCTATCCCCTGTGGGAGAGCCACGAGCAGTACTTC,CASSYPLWESHEQYF
TRBJ1-2,TRBV2,few,TRBD1,TGTGCCAGCGTCCCGGGACAGGGGAGTCCTTATGGCTACACCTTC,CASVPGQGSPYGYTF